The clone carrying this T cell receptor (beta chain) was observed a handful of times. This sample was taken from a study of T cells after yellow fever vaccination. MiXCR, applied by TCRdb to the 5' RACE reads, yields one record per CDR3 protein. Of 400,000 or so distinct CDR3 sequences in the sample, about 6% were seen once. This CDR3 region has 13 residues. With 5 bases clipped from V and 2 bases from J, the junction kept 3 bases outside the gene matches. Germline CDR1 reads SGHRS; CDR2 reads YFSETQ. The rearrangement joins TRBV5-1 to TRBJ2-5, with 7 positions matching TRBD2. The TCR originated in a young man who received the YFV17D yellow fever vaccine. Sequenced here: PBMCs, sampled 5 days after the yellow fever booster vaccination. The CDR3 reads CASRLREQETQYF. The CDR3 nucleotides read TGCGCCAGCAGATTGCGGGAGCAAGAGACCCAGTACTTC.